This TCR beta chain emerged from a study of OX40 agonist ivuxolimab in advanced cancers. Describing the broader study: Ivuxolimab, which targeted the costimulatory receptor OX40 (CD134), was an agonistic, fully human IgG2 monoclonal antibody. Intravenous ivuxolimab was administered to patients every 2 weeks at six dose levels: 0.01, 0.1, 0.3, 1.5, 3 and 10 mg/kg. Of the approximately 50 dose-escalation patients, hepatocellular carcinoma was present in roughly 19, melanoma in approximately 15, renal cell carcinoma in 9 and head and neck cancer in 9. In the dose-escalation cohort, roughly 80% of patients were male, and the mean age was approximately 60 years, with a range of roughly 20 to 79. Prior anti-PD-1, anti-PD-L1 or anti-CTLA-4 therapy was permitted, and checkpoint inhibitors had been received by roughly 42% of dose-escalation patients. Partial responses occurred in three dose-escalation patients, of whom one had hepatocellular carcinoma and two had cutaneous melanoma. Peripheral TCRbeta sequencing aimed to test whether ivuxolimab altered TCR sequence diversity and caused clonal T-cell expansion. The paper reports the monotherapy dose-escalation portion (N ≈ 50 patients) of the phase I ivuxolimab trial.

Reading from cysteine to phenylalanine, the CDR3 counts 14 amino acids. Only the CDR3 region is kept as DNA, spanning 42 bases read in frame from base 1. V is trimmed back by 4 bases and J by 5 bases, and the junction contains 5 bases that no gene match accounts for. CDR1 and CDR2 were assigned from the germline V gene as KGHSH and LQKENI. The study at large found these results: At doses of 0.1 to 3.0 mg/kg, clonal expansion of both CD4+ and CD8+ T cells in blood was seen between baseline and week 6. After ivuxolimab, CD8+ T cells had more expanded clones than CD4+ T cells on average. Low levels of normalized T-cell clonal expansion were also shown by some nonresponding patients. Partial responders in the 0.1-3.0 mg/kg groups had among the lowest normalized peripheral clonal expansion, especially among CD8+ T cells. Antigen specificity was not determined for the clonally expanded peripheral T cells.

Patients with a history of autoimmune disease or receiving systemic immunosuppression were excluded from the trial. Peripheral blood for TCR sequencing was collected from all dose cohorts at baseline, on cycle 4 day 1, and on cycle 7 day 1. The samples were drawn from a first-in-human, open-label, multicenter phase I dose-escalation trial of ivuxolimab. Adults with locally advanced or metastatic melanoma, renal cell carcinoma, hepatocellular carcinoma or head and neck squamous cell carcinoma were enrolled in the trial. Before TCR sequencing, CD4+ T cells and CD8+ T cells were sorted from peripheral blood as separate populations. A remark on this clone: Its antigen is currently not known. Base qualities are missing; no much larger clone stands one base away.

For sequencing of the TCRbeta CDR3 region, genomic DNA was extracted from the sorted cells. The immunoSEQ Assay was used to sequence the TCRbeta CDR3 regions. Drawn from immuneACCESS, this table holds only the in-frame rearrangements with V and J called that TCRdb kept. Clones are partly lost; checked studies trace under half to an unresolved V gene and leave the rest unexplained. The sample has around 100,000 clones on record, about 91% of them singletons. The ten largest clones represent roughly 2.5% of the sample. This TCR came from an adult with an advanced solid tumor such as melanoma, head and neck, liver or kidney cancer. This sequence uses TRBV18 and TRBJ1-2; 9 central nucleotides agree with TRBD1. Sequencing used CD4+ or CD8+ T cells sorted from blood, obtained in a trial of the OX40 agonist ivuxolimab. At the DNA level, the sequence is TGTGCCAGCTCACTCCGGGACAGGGAATATGGCTACACCTTC. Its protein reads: CASSLRDREYGYTF.